These 27 T cell receptor beta chains were all obtained from the same sample, sequenced in a study of response to subunit inactivated influenza vaccine. TCRdb re-analysed the RT-PCR reads in MiXCR, keeping a single row per CDR3 protein. The sample consists of roughly 700,000 distinct CDR3 sequences, roughly 13% of them appearing once. This specimen was PBMCs from blood, taken 14 days before vaccination. The source of these receptors is a man in his forties or fifties who received an inactivated influenza vaccine.

This clonotype has at least ten counts. V and J are TRBV5-1 and TRBJ2-2; a weak D match, TRBD1 (5 bases). CDR3 length equals 17 residues. The ends were cut back, 2 bases at V and 5 bases at J, with 19 bases in the middle. CDR1 SGHRS and CDR2 YFSETQ come from the germline V gene. CDR3 residues: CASSFRAQDAWTGELFF. The CDR3 nucleotides read TGCGCCAGCAGCTTCCGGGCACAGGACGCCTGGACCGGGGAGCTGTTTTTT.

There are a few counts of this clonotype. The DNA of the CDR3 is TGTGCCAGCAGCCATGCCGGACTCAGCACAGATACGCAGTATTTT. Its translation: CASSHAGLSTDTQYF. The genes are TRBV3-1 and TRBJ2-3; perhaps TRBD2 as D (5 bases). There are 15 residues in the CDR3. Per the germline V gene, CDR1 is LGHDT and CDR2 is YNNKEL (reference sequence). Trimming took off 3 bases at V and 0 bases at J, with 10 bases between the two ends.

This clonotype was picked up a small number of times. The chain joins TRBV5-1 to TRBJ1-1; 7 positions agree with TRBD1. J was trimmed by 3 bases and V by 2 bases; bases with no gene match: 7. The CDR3 covers 15 residues. Germline V gives CDR1 SGHRS, CDR2 YFSETQ. This CDR3 is CASSLGTVSDTEAFF. The CDR3 DNA follows: TGCGCCAGCAGCTTAGGGACAGTTTCGGACACTGAAGCTTTCTTT.

The rearrangement joins TRBV28 to TRBJ2-6; the D is unclear. Trimming took off 7 bases at V and 2 bases at J, with 9 bases between the two ends. Germline CDR1 is MDHEN and CDR2 is SYDVKM. The CDR3 totals 14 residues. The CDR3 DNA reads as TGTGCCAGCATTTTCCATCCTGGGGCCAACGTCCTGACTTTC. It yields the protein CASIFHPGANVLTF. Looking up the rest from reference TRBV28 and TRBJ2-6 gives the full variable domain: DVKVTQSSRYLVKRTGEKVFLECVQDMDHENMFWYRQDPGLGLRLIYFSYDVKMKEKGDIPEGYSVSREKKERFSLILESASTNQTSMYLCASIFHPGANVLTFGAGSRLTVL.

This chain joins TRBV11-2 and TRBJ1-1; 9 bases are shared with TRBD1. The length of the CDR3 is 14 residues. Trimming cost V 8 bases and J 8 bases; bases outside gene matches: 12. Germline V gives CDR1 SGHAT, CDR2 FQNNGV. CDR3 sequence reads: CASVLTGGEGEAFF. The CDR3 DNA reads as TGTGCCAGCGTACTGACAGGGGGTGAGGGAGAAGCTTTCTTT.

This chain uses TRBV5-1 with TRBJ1-1; D is possibly TRBD1 (6 bases). Germline V gene lookup returns CDR1 SGHRS and CDR2 YFSETQ. The CDR3 sequence is 15 residues long. The V and J ends lost 7 bases and 0 bases respectively, with 16 bases between them. The CDR3 bases are TGCGCCAGCGGCGGAAGGGGGATGATGAACACTGAAGCTTTCTTT. Its translation is CASGGRGMMNTEAFF.

J is TRBJ2-3 and V is TRBV27, with D maybe TRBD1 (6 bases). Germline CDR1 MNHEY, CDR2 SMNVEV (reference sequence). V lost 2 bases to trimming and J lost 2 bases, with 11 bases between them. The CDR3 loop spans 15 amino acids. CDR3 bases: TGTGCCAGCAGTTTAGGGGACATATACACAGATACGCAGTATTTT. This encodes CASSLGDIYTDTQYF.

This sequence joins TRBV6-5 and TRBJ2-4, with D unclear. The CDR3 runs 15 residues. Germline assignment: CDR1 MNHEY and CDR2 SVGAGI. The V and J ends lost 2 bases and 6 bases respectively, with 14 bases between them. CDR3 sequence: CASSYGLDPRNIQYF. The CDR3, as DNA: TGTGCCAGCAGTTACGGGCTGGACCCCCGAAACATTCAGTACTTC.

This chain joins TRBV6-1 and TRBJ2-7, with TRBD2 matching 9 bases. CDR3 length equals 13 residues. Germline CDR1 MNHNS, CDR2 SASEGT. The V gene end was trimmed by 5 bases and the J gene end by 5 bases; junction bases not matched to a gene: 4. CDR3 DNA sequence: TGTGCCAGCAGTCTAGCGGGGACGAACGAGCAGTACTTC. This codes for CASSLAGTNEQYF.

This clonotype has only a few counts. The rearrangement links TRBV24-1 to TRBJ2-2; D is undetermined. V dropped 5 bases and J dropped 5 bases, with 5 bases sitting between them. Germline lookup yields CDR1 KGHDR and CDR2 SFDVKD. The length of the CDR3 is 12 residues. In DNA, the CDR3 is TGTGCCACCAGTGCCGGGACCGGGGAGCTGTTTTTT. Protein product: CATSAGTGELFF.

This clonotype has ten or more counts. J is TRBJ2-3 and V is TRBV5-1, with D perhaps matching TRBD1 or TRBD2 (5 bases each). The CDR3 is 14 amino acids. The V end lost 1 base, the J end lost 5 bases, and 11 bases lay between the germline ends. The V gene's germline CDR1 is SGHRS and CDR2 YFSETQ. In nucleotides, the CDR3 is TGCGCCAGCAGCTTGTCCGGGGCGGGAGATACGCAGTATTTT. Protein: CASSLSGAGDTQYF.

This clonotype was detected only a few times. The chain recombines TRBV18 with TRBJ2-7; 8 nucleotides align to TRBD1. This CDR3 has 14 residues. Trimming removed 8 bases from V and 3 bases from J; junction bases left unmatched: 9. Germline values: CDR1 KGHSH, CDR2 LQKENI. In DNA, the CDR3 is TGTGCCAGCCACGGACAGGGAAATTTCTACGAGCAGTACTTC. It translates to CASHGQGNFYEQYF.

This rearrangement joins TRBV3-1 to TRBJ1-1, with D possibly TRBD1 on 5 matching bases. CDR1 is LGHDT, CDR2 YNNKEL, per germline (reference sequence). V lost 1 base to trimming and J lost 7 bases, with 10 bases between them. This CDR3 has 13 residues. The chain's CDR3 is CASSQVRGLEAFF. CDR3 sequence (DNA): TGTGCCAGCAGCCAAGTGCGGGGCCTTGAAGCTTTCTTT.

There are a few counts of this clonotype. This chain links TRBV7-8 with TRBJ1-6, with TRBD1 identical over 8 bases. Trimming took 3 bases from V and 7 from J; bases not matched to a gene: 17. Germline assignment: CDR1 SGHVS and CDR2 FQNEAQ. The CDR3 extends over 19 amino acids. The CDR3 nucleotides read TGTGCCAGCAGCTTCCGCCGACAGGGGATCCTTGAGAAAAATTCACCCCTCCACTTT. Its translation: CASSFRRQGILEKNSPLHF.

The gene calls are TRBV27 and TRBJ1-6; a weak D match, TRBD1 (5 bases). This CDR3 region has 18 residues. The ends were cut back, 7 bases at V and 0 bases at J, with 19 bases in the middle. Per germline, CDR1 MNHEY and CDR2 SMNVEV (reference sequence). This CDR3 is CASKTGTVAGSYNSPLHF. CDR3 sequence (DNA): TGTGCCAGCAAAACCGGGACGGTGGCCGGCTCCTATAATTCACCCCTCCACTTT.

This clonotype has at least ten counts. The rearrangement uses TRBV12-3 or TRBV12-4 and TRBJ1-1, with 9 bases fitting TRBD1. CDR3 length: 14 amino acids. J lost 5 bases, V lost 5 bases, and 6 bases had no gene match. CDR3 amino acids: CASSETGGWTEAFF. The DNA of the CDR3 is TGTGCCAGCAGTGAGACAGGGGGTTGGACTGAAGCTTTCTTT.

This clonotype was counted between two and nine times. DNA for the CDR3: TGTGCCAGCAGCCAAGGTCGGGCGGGAGGAGCCTACGAGCAGTACTTC. This codes for CASSQGRAGGAYEQYF. V is TRBV3-1 and J is TRBJ2-7, with 8 bases identical to TRBD2. The CDR3 is 16 residues long. J gave up 2 bases and V 1 base, and 7 bases lay outside the gene matches. The germline CDR1 and CDR2 sequences are LGHDT and YNNKEL (reference sequence).

The V gene is TRBV9, the J gene TRBJ2-2; no firm D call. Trimming shortened V by 0 bases and J by 6 bases, and 15 bases separated the two germline ends. The CDR3 loop spans 16 amino acids. Per the germline V gene, CDR1 is SGDLS and CDR2 is YYNGEE. This chain's CDR3 is CASSVETQFPAGELFF. The CDR3 bases are TGTGCCAGCAGCGTAGAGACACAGTTTCCGGCCGGGGAGCTGTTTTTT.

This sequence joins TRBV3-1 and TRBJ1-4; the D is unclear. Trimming removed 1 base from V and 0 bases from J, with 6 bases in between. The CDR3 extends over 15 amino acids. Germline lookup yields CDR1 LGHDT and CDR2 YNNKEL (reference sequence). CDR3 sequence reads: CASSQGVATNEKLFF. The CDR3, as DNA: TGTGCCAGCAGCCAAGGAGTTGCAACTAATGAAAAACTGTTTTTT.

The sample holds a few counts of this clonotype. The chain links TRBV24-1 to TRBJ2-1; TRBD2 matches 13 bases. Germline V gene lookup returns CDR1 KGHDR and CDR2 SFDVKD. The CDR3 contains 16 residues. Trimming at V came to 4 bases and at J to 4 bases, leaving 3 bases not matched to a gene. This CDR3 reads CATSDLTSGRYNEQFF. Here the CDR3 DNA reads TGTGCCACCAGTGACCTGACTAGCGGGAGGTACAATGAGCAGTTCTTC.

The CDR3 DNA sequence: TGCGCCAGCAGCATTCCCGGGACAGTGCTCTCTGGGGCCAACGTCCTGACTTTC. Protein product: CASSIPGTVLSGANVLTF. The chain has TRBV5-1 and TRBJ2-6, with TRBD1 matching over 7 bases. Germline CDR1 reads SGHRS; CDR2 reads YFSETQ. The V segment lost 4 bases and the J segment 0 bases; nucleotides outside the gene matches: 10. The CDR3 length is 18 residues.

This clonotype was found a few times. At one end, the junction sequence differs from germline, possibly due to a read error. The rearrangement links TRBV3-1 to TRBJ1-6, with D maybe TRBD1 (6 bases). The CDR3 consists of 16 residues. Germline V lookup: CDR1 LGHDT, CDR2 YNNKEL (reference sequence). The chain's CDR3 is CASSLQGQIYNSPLHF. The CDR3 nucleotides are TGTGCCAGCAGCCTTCAAGGACAGATATATAATTCACCTCTCCACTTT.

This clonotype was found a few times. The rearrangement uses TRBV11-1 and TRBJ2-1; 11 bases line up with TRBD2. V was clipped by 5 bases and J by 1 base; unmatched bases: 13. The CDR3 loop spans 19 amino acids. Per the germline V gene, CDR1 is SGHAT and CDR2 is FQDESV (reference sequence). The CDR3 bases are TGTGCCAGCAGCGGGTATCTAGCGGGGGGCCCAACGTCCTACAATGAGCAGTTCTTC. Translation: CASSGYLAGGPTSYNEQFF.

This clonotype was seen a few times. V gene TRBV4-3 combines with J gene TRBJ1-6; the D gene is possibly TRBD1 (5 bases). This CDR3 has 15 residues. The V gene's germline CDR1 is LGHNA and CDR2 YSLEER. Trimming pared 5 bases from V and 13 bases from J, leaving 21 bases between. The CDR3 region is CASSVLATKEGPLHF. CDR3 in DNA: TGCGCCAGCAGCGTTCTTGCCACGAAGGAGGGGCCCCTCCACTTT.

Written as DNA, the CDR3 is TGTGCCAGCAGCCAAACGCGACTAGCGCGGCATGAGCAGTTCTTC. Amino acids: CASSQTRLARHEQFF. V is TRBV3-1 and J is TRBJ2-1, with 8 bases aligning to TRBD2. The V gene's germline CDR1 is LGHDT and CDR2 YNNKEL (reference sequence). Trimming took 2 bases from V and 8 from J; bases not matched to a gene: 8. The CDR3 consists of 15 residues.

The chain joins TRBV20-1 to TRBJ2-5; maybe TRBD1 (5 bases). Germline CDR1 DFQATT, CDR2 SNEGSKA (reference sequence). The V and J ends lost 3 bases and 5 bases respectively, with 13 bases between them. This CDR3 contains 13 residues. The CDR3 protein is CSASEPGSETQYF. CDR3 DNA: TGCAGTGCTAGCGAACCAGGGTCGGAGACCCAGTACTTC.

At least ten counts were recorded for this clonotype. This rearrangement joins TRBV5-1 to TRBJ1-1; no reliable D call. V lost 2 bases, J lost 1 base, and 9 bases lay in between. The CDR3 contains 14 residues. Germline V CDR1 and CDR2: SGHRS, YFSETQ. CDR3 in amino acids: CASSFSGENTEAFF. The CDR3 coding sequence is TGCGCCAGCAGCTTCAGCGGGGAGAACACTGAAGCTTTCTTT.